These 4 T cell receptor beta chains originate from one sample sequenced in a study of T cell responses to AZD1222 COVID-19 vaccine. Clones were sequenced by immunoSEQ multiplex PCR, and TCRdb holds only the in-frame ones, with some missing. This table has approximately 180,000 clones, approximately 90% appearing once. The sample was peripheral blood, taken 28 days after the second AZD1222 dose. All receptors derive from an adult who received the AZD1222 COVID-19 vaccine.

V and J are TRBV15 and TRBJ1-4, with D hard to call. Trimming took 0 bases from V and 5 from J, leaving 4 bases between them. The germline V gene encodes CDR1 LNHNV and CDR2 YYDKDF (reference sequence). CDR3 length: 13 amino acids. CDR3 in amino acids: CATSRERNEKLFF. CDR3 DNA sequence: TGTGCCACCAGCAGAGAAAGGAATGAAAAACTGTTTTTT.

The rearrangement links TRBV12-3 or TRBV12-4 to TRBJ2-2; tentatively, D is TRBD2 (6 bases). The CDR3 runs 13 residues. The V end was cut by 9 bases, the J end by 3 bases, with 11 bases between. The CDR3 DNA sequence: TGTGCCAGTGGGAGGACCTACACCGGGGAGCTGTTTTTT. Translation gives CASGRTYTGELFF.

The V gene is TRBV10-3, the J gene TRBJ1-4; tentatively, D is TRBD1 (6 bases). This CDR3 comprises 13 residues. Trimming left V 8 bases short and J 7 bases short, with 14 bases between. CDR1 and CDR2 (germline): ENHRY, SYGVKD. The CDR3 loop is CAIGEQGFEKLFF. The CDR3, as DNA: TGTGCCATCGGCGAACAGGGATTTGAAAAACTGTTTTTT.

This rearrangement joins TRBV25-1 to TRBJ2-7, with 7 bases that match TRBD2. Trimming cost V 5 bases and J 5 bases; bases outside gene matches: 9. Germline assignment: CDR1 MGHDK and CDR2 SYGVNS. The CDR3 totals 14 residues. This CDR3 is CASSRSGGVHEQYF. CDR3 nucleotide sequence: TGTGCCAGCAGTCGCTCTGGGGGGGTCCACGAGCAGTACTTC.